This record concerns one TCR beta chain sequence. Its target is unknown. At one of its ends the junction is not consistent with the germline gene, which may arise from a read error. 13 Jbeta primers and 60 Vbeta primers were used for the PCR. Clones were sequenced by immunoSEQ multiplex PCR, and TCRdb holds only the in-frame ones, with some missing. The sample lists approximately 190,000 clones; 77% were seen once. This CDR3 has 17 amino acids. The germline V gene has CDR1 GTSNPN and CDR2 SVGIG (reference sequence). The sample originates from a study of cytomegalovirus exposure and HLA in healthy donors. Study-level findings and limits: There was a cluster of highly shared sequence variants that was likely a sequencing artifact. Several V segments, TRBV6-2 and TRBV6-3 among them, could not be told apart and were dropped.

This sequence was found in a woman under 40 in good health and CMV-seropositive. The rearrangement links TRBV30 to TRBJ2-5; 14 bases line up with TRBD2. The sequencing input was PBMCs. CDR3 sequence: CARRGTSGGRGPETQYF. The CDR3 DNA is TGTGCCCGGAGAGGGACTAGCGGGGGTCGGGGCCCAGAGACCCAGTACTTC.